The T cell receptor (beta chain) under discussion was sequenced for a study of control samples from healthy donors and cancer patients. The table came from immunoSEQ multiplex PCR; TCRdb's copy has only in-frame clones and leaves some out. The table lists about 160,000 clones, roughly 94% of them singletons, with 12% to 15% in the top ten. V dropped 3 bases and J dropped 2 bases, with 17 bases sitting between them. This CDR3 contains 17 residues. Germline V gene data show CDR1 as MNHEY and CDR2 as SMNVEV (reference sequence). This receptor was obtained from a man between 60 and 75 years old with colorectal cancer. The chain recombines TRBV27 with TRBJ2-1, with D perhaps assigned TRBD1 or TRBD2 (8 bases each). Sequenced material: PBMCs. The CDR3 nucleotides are TGTGCCAGCAGTTTCCGGGGGGGACAGGTAGCCTACAATGAGCAGTTCTTC. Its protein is CASSFRGGQVAYNEQFF.